These T cell receptor beta chains were read from a single sample in a study of blood T cells in healthy people across ages. Each CDR3 protein gets one entry after TCRdb re-called the 5' RACE reads with MiXCR. The sample carries over 950,000 distinct CDR3 sequences, roughly half recorded once. Source material: blood. Source of these receptors: a woman aged 60-75 years in good health. The conserved cysteine and the conserved F or W are not part of the CDR3 here.

j_gene | v_gene | CDR3aa
TRBJ2-5 | TRBV28 | ASRTASAAQETQY
TRBJ1-2 | TRBV4-2 | ASSQETVGHT
TRBJ2-4 | TRBV6-2/TRBV6-3 | ASSSPNRDLQY
TRBJ2-3 | TRBV4-2 | ASSQDVAGPFTDTQY
TRBJ2-1 | TRBV14 | ASSQDTRRQF
TRBJ2-7 | TRBV25-1 | ASSEAGIYEQY
TRBJ2-1 | TRBV20-1 | SASATSFGSKVEQF
TRBJ2-3 | TRBV3-1 | ASQRNTDTQY
TRBJ2-3 | TRBV30 | AGQTSDTQY
TRBJ2-5 | TRBV4-1 | ASSQDPVGTGVFNEQY
TRBJ2-7 | TRBV10-3 | AIDGGRTFAEQY
TRBJ1-1 | TRBV13 | ASRQRVNTEAF
TRBJ2-5 | TRBV29-1 | SVEDMGQKGTQY
TRBJ2-3 | TRBV12-3/TRBV12-4 | ASRVLGGDSTDTQY
TRBJ2-1 | TRBV28 | ASSPLPGKSISYNEQF
TRBJ2-5 | TRBV15 | ATSREGRSLEQY
TRBJ2-4 | TRBV4-1 | ASSQVGTRENIQY
. | TRBV10-3 | AISEWGQGITYEQY
TRBJ2-5 | TRBV28 | ASSSPGTGLYERY
TRBJ2-4 | TRBV6-2/TRBV6-3 | ASSYRDRVVRGAKNIQY
TRBJ2-3 | TRBV9 | ASQPTSGRSTDTQY
TRBJ1-5 | TRBV6-2/TRBV6-3 | ASSSTASNQPQH
TRBJ1-2 | TRBV7-9 | ASSSDSNYGYT
TRBJ2-7 | TRBV18 | ASSPSGRGEQY
TRBJ2-3 | TRBV27 | ASSPAVLMYTQY
TRBJ2-3 | TRBV20-1 | SARGAGDTQY
TRBJ1-2 | TRBV29-1 | SVGPGTEYGYT
TRBJ1-2 | TRBV29-1 | SVDSGTFYGYT
TRBJ2-5 | TRBV27 | ASRPYRDREETQY
TRBJ2-2 | TRBV29-1 | SVADWTNTGELF